This T cell receptor beta chain comes out of a study of STAT5B mutations in CD4+ large granular lymphocyte leukemia. The CDR3 is made up of 12 amino acids. CDR1 and CDR2 (germline): SNHLY, FYNNEI. V was pared by 5 bases and J by 4 bases, with 8 bases between. Profiled with immunoSEQ multiplex PCR; TCRdb holds only in-frame clones, not every one. The sample includes 35,000 or so clones, 87% of them seen just once. Overall study results and limits: Main leukemic clonotypes were patient-specific, but 25% appeared at low frequency elsewhere.

Regarding this clone: Its antigen remains unknown.

The sequenced material came from CD4+ T cells from blood buffy coats. This sequence originates from a human donor in good health. The chain is built from TRBV2 and TRBJ1-2, with D possibly being TRBD1 (6 bases). As DNA, the CDR3 is TGTGCCAGCAGTCAGGACAGCTATGGCTACACCTTC. Residues: CASSQDSYGYTF.